The present T cell receptor (beta chain) was sequenced within a study of CXCR3-negative and CXCR3-positive naive CD8 T cells. Study-level points and caveats: Comparably high diversity marked both naive subsets, whereas memory CD8+ cells had much lower diversity. TRB CDR3 hydrophobicity was greater in CXCR3-positive naive cells than in CXCR3-negative naive cells. Naive cells used TRBV-TRBJ genes in much the same way whether CXCR3-negative or CXCR3-positive; memory cells did not.

In germline, CDR1 is WSHSY, CDR2 SAAADI. The CDR3 consists of 16 residues. Note on this clonotype: Its antigen remains unidentified.

TRB cDNA was prepared as libraries by UMI-labeled 5' RACE. TCRdb re-called the 5' RACE reads, yielding one record per CDR3 amino acid sequence without DNA. This sample contains some 130,000 distinct CDR3 sequences. This chain joins TRBV10-2 and TRBJ1-3. Specimen: naive CXCR3- CD8+ T cells from blood. The subset denotes: CD45RO-CCR7+CD27+CD95- naive CD8+ T cells lacking CXCR3 (TNR3-). The source is a human donor in good health. Some clones in this sample may be carry-over from other donors' samples. CDR3 in amino acids: CASSETDGYSGNTIYF.